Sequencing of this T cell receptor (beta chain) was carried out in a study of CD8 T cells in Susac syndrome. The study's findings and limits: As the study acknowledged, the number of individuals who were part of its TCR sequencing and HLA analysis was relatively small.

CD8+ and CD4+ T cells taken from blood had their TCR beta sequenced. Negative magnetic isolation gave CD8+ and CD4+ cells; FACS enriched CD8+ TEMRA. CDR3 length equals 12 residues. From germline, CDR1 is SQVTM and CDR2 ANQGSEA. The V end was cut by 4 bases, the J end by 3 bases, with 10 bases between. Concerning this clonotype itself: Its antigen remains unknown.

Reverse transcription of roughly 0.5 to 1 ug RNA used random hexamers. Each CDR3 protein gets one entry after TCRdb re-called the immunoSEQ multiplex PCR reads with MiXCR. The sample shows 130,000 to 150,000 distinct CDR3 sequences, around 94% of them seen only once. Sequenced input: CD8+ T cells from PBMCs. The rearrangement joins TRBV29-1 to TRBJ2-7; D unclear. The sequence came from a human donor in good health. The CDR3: CSVATVDYEQYF. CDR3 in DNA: TGCAGCGTTGCGACTGTTGACTACGAGCAGTACTTC.